This TCR beta chain emerged from a study of T cells in tuberculosis. Study information: T cells were selected with CD1B tetramers loaded with glucose monomycolate.

Adolescents were screened for latent TB by skin test and IGRA. Unsorted cryopreserved PBMC were sequenced, averaging around 94,000 T cells per clinical donor. Only in-frame clones appear in the TCRdb table, and some are missing; sequencing was by immunoSEQ multiplex PCR. Altogether approximately 30,000 clones are present, about 90% being singletons, with the ten largest covering approximately 8.1%. Germline loops: CDR1 SGHDT, CDR2 YYEEEE. The CDR3 runs to 15 residues. Unmatched junction bases numbered 10, after V lost 4 bases and J lost 7 bases. V usage is TRBV5-6 and J usage is TRBJ1-5, with 8 bases matching TRBD1. What was sequenced was PBMCs. This TCR was sampled from a donor between 5 and 29 years old with latent tuberculosis or without tuberculosis infection. Some clones in this sample may be carry-over from other donors' samples. In DNA form, the CDR3 reads TGTGCCAGCAGCCGTCGCAGGGGGCAAGGGCAGCCCCAGCATTTT. Its translation: CASSRRRGQGQPQHF. The full variable domain, rest sourced from reference TRBV5-6 and TRBJ1-5, is DAGVTQSPTHLIKTRGQQVTLRCSPKSGHDTVSWYQQALGQGPQFIFQYYEEEERQRGNFPDRFSGHQFPNYSSELNVNALLLGDSALYLCASSRRRGQGQPQHFGDGTRLSIL.